One sample yielded the 27 T cell receptor beta chains listed below, sequenced in a study of shared clonotypes between healthy human individuals. The method was immunoSEQ multiplex PCR; TCRdb's version includes in-frame clones alone and lacks a portion of them. The sample lists over 2 million clones; 95% were seen once. Sequenced sample: naive CD4+ T cells sorted from blood. The subset is: CD45RA+ positively selected. The source of these receptors is a young man in good health.

V is TRBV25-1 and J is TRBJ2-2, with unresolved D. The germline V gene encodes CDR1 MGHDK and CDR2 SYGVNS. Trimming removed 8 bases from V and 2 bases from J, with 9 bases in between. The CDR3 covers 13 residues. The CDR3 is CASGQHNTGELFF. CDR3 bases: TGTGCCAGCGGTCAACACAACACCGGGGAGCTGTTTTTT.

This sequence joins TRBV7-9 and TRBJ2-5; D is unclear. The V gene lost 0 bases and the J gene lost 5 bases, with 7 bases spanning the gap. The CDR3 runs to 13 residues. Germline CDR1 reads SEHNR; CDR2 reads FQNEAQ (reference sequence). For the CDR3, the DNA is TGTGCCAGCAGCTTAGCGCAATGGGAGACCCAGTACTTC. Translated, it gives CASSLAQWETQYF.

The chain is built from TRBV6-5 and TRBJ1-6, with unresolved D. V lost 8 bases and J lost 7, with 15 bases in between. Germline values: CDR1 MNHEY, CDR2 SVGAGI. This CDR3 has 14 residues. The DNA for the CDR3 is TGTGCCAGCGGGGAGGGCCGGATAAATTCACCCCTCCACTTT. This gives the protein CASGEGRINSPLHF.

V is TRBV28 and J is TRBJ2-1; D is perhaps TRBD1 (9 bases). Between the trimmed V and J ends, which lost 11 bases and 7 bases, there was a span of 21 bases. In germline, CDR1 is MDHEN, CDR2 SYDVKM. The CDR3 sequence is 14 residues long. Here the CDR3 reads CAARGGTGTNEQFF. CDR3 DNA: TGTGCCGCCCGGGGGGGGACAGGGACAAATGAGCAGTTCTTC.

The rearrangement links TRBV2 to TRBJ2-1; perhaps D is TRBD1 or TRBD2 (5 bases each). The CDR3 length is 12 residues. The V end was cut by 6 bases, the J end by 6 bases, with 9 bases between. Germline values: CDR1 SNHLY, CDR2 FYNNEI. In nucleotides, the CDR3 is TGTGCCAGCAGGGCAGGGAGCAATGAGCAGTTCTTC. It yields the protein CASRAGSNEQFF.

The chain links TRBV7-2 to TRBJ2-5, with 14 positions matching TRBD2. CDR3 length: 16 amino acids. After removal of 1 base from V and 4 bases from J, the junction contained 2 bases not matched to a gene. Germline lookup yields CDR1 SGHTA and CDR2 FQGNSA. The CDR3 loop is CASSLGGTSGGETQYF. Here the CDR3 DNA reads TGTGCCAGCAGCTTAGGCGGGACTAGCGGGGGAGAGACCCAGTACTTC.

This clone is a singleton in its sample. The rearrangement joins TRBV12-5 to TRBJ2-1; D gene unclear. CDR1 LGHNT and CDR2 FRNRAP come from the germline V gene. Between the trimmed V and J ends, which lost 1 base and 3 bases, there was a span of 7 bases. The CDR3 consists of 14 residues. The CDR3 protein is CASGLGGLYNEQFF. The CDR3 DNA reads TGTGCTAGTGGTTTGGGCGGCCTCTACAATGAGCAGTTCTTC.

The chain is built from TRBV7-9 and TRBJ2-1; 9 bases are shared with TRBD2. The V and J ends lost 5 bases and 11 bases, in that order; junction bases with no gene match: 7. Germline V gene lookup returns CDR1 SEHNR and CDR2 FQNEAQ (reference sequence). CDR3 size: 13 residues. CDR3 DNA sequence: TGTGCCAGCAGCCCCACCCTAGCGGGGAAGCAGTTCTTC. It specifies CASSPTLAGKQFF.

The rearrangement links TRBV19 to TRBJ2-7; D uncertain. The CDR3 has 13 amino acids. Germline values: CDR1 LNHDA, CDR2 SQIVND (reference sequence). V gave up 2 bases and J gave up 3 bases, with 8 bases separating them. The CDR3 reads CASSISLGYEQYF. CDR3 nucleotides: TGTGCCAGTAGTATAAGTCTGGGCTACGAGCAGTACTTC.

The chain links TRBV9 to TRBJ2-3; 8 bases align to TRBD2. This CDR3 is built from 16 residues. Germline lookup yields CDR1 SGDLS and CDR2 YYNGEE. V lost 0 bases, J lost 2 bases, and 5 bases stayed unmatched. In nucleotides, the CDR3 is TGTGCCAGCAGCGTAGATTCGGGAGGGCCCACAGATACGCAGTATTTT. Translated, it gives CASSVDSGGPTDTQYF.

The chain is built from TRBV9 and TRBJ1-6; D gene uncertain. Trimming cost V 0 bases and J 10 bases, with 11 bases left between them. The CDR3 covers 14 residues. Germline assignment: CDR1 SGDLS and CDR2 YYNGEE. The CDR3 coding sequence is TGTGCCAGCAGCGTAGAATGGATGGGATCACCCCTCCACTTT. Its protein product is CASSVEWMGSPLHF.

A single count supports this clone. The chain combines TRBV4-3 with TRBJ2-7; 9 nucleotides match TRBD2. The CDR3 contains 17 residues. The V segment lost 0 bases and the J segment 6 bases; nucleotides outside the gene matches: 12. Germline V gene data show CDR1 as LGHNA and CDR2 as YSLEER. CDR3 protein: CASSQDTVAGVSGEQYF. The CDR3 nucleotides read TGCGCCAGCAGCCAAGATACGGTAGCGGGAGTCTCTGGCGAGCAGTACTTC.

The chain links TRBV18 to TRBJ2-7; no definite D call. The V end lost 2 bases, the J end lost 7 bases, and 12 bases lay between the germline ends. CDR1 and CDR2 from the germline V gene are KGHSH and LQKENI. There are 13 residues in the CDR3. The CDR3 here is CASSPRALGEQYF. In DNA form, the CDR3 reads TGTGCCAGCTCACCAAGGGCCCTCGGGGAGCAGTACTTC.

The chain couples TRBV11-2 to TRBJ2-7; 7 bases agree with TRBD1. Germline assignment: CDR1 SGHAT and CDR2 FQNNGV. Trimming took 4 bases from V and 2 from J; bases not matched to a gene: 5. CDR3 length: 14 amino acids. The CDR3 protein is CASSSGQLTYEQYF. The CDR3 DNA follows: TGTGCCAGCAGCTCGGGACAGCTCACCTACGAGCAGTACTTC.

This chain links TRBV10-3 with TRBJ2-5; 7 bases match TRBD1. In germline, CDR1 is ENHRY, CDR2 SYGVKD. CDR3 length: 13 amino acids. After removal of 4 bases from V and 3 bases from J, the junction contained 2 bases not matched to a gene. The CDR3 here is CAISVGQKETQYF. As DNA, the CDR3 is TGTGCCATCAGTGTGGGACAGAAAGAGACCCAGTACTTC.

This clone was recorded at least ten times. The J gene is TRBJ2-7, the V gene TRBV11-3, with D maybe TRBD1 (6 bases). This CDR3 has 12 amino acids. Germline V gene sequence: CDR1 SGHNT, CDR2 YENEEA. Deletions cut 4 bases from V and 7 bases from J, with 11 bases between. The DNA for the CDR3 is TGTGCCAGCAGCTCGAACAGGGCGGAGCAGTACTTC. It translates to CASSSNRAEQYF.

As concerns this clone: This CDR3 is also generated by other DNA sequences in the sample. V gene TRBV30 combines with J gene TRBJ1-5; D ambiguous. V gave up 3 bases and J gave up 0 bases, with 9 bases separating them. CDR1 is GTSNPN, CDR2 SVGIG, per germline (reference sequence). The CDR3 is 14 amino acids. The CDR3 DNA sequence: TGTGCCTGGAGCGAGGGTAATAGCAATCAGCCCCAGCATTTT. It yields the protein CAWSEGNSNQPQHF. The whole variable domain, filled in from reference TRBV30 and TRBJ1-5, reads SQTIHQWPATLVQPVGSPLSLECTVEGTSNPNLYWYRQAAGRGLQLLFYSVGIGQISSEVPQNLSASRPQDRQFILSSKKLLLSDSGFYLCAWSEGNSNQPQHFGDGTRLSIL.

This chain joins TRBV28 and TRBJ2-3; D uncertain. V lost 6 bases and J lost 2, with 9 bases in between. The CDR3 length is 13 residues. CDR1 is MDHEN and CDR2 is SYDVKM in the germline V gene. The CDR3 loop is CASSPALTDTQYF. The CDR3 DNA reads TGTGCCAGCAGCCCAGCTCTCACAGATACGCAGTATTTT. The full variable domain, completed using reference TRBV28 and TRBJ2-3, is DVKVTQSSRYLVKRTGEKVFLECVQDMDHENMFWYRQDPGLGLRLIYFSYDVKMKEKGDIPEGYSVSREKKERFSLILESASTNQTSMYLCASSPALTDTQYFGPGTRLTVL.

The chain uses TRBV5-4 and TRBJ1-1; D unclear. Germline loops: CDR1 SGHNT, CDR2 YYREEE (reference sequence). V was cut by 0 bases and J by 0 bases, with 12 bases left in between. This CDR3 is built from 16 residues. The CDR3: CASSLAAGMMNTEAFF. DNA for the CDR3: TGTGCCAGCAGCTTGGCCGCCGGGATGATGAACACTGAAGCTTTCTTT.

The chain recombines TRBV6-6 with TRBJ2-5, with D perhaps TRBD2 (5 bases). This CDR3 contains 15 residues. Germline V gene data show CDR1 as MNHNY and CDR2 as SVGAGI (reference sequence). The germline V and J ends were trimmed by 2 bases and 1 base, with 11 bases remaining between them. CDR3 DNA sequence: TGTGCCAGCAGTTACCCAGGACTGTCCCAAGAGACCCAGTACTTC. Protein product: CASSYPGLSQETQYF.

This clone has more than one count but fewer than ten. This chain connects TRBV18 to TRBJ1-2; perhaps TRBD1 as D (5 bases). Per the germline V gene, CDR1 is KGHSH and CDR2 is LQKENI. The CDR3 totals 13 residues. Trimming left V 5 bases short and J 4 bases short, with 11 bases between. The CDR3 DNA reads as TGTGCCAGCTCAGAAACAACAGGCTATGGCTACACCTTC. The encoded protein is CASSETTGYGYTF. Based on the CDR3 plus reference TRBV18 and TRBJ1-2, the full variable domain is NAGVMQNPRHLVRRRGQEARLRCSPMKGHSHVYWYRQLPEEGLKFMVYLQKENIIDESGMPKERFSAEFPKEGPSILRIQQVVRGDSAAYFCASSETTGYGYTFGSGTRLTVV.

Remarks on this clone: Being one base from a much bigger clone, this may be a read error. This specimen includes other DNA sequences encoding the same CDR3. This chain joins TRBV2 and TRBJ2-7, with unresolved D. Looked up from germline, CDR1 is SNHLY and CDR2 is FYNNEI. Deletions cut 2 bases from V and 2 bases from J, with 1 base between. This CDR3 contains 11 residues. The CDR3 coding sequence is TGTGCCAGCAGTGAACCCTACGAGCAGTACTTC. It yields the protein CASSEPYEQYF. The variable domain in full, with the rest retrieved from reference TRBV2 and TRBJ2-7, is EPEVTQTPSHQVTQMGQEVILRCVPISNHLYFYWYRQILGQKVEFLVSFYNNEISEKSEIFDDQFSVERPDGSNFTLKIRSTKLEDSAMYFCASSEPYEQYFGPGTRLTVT.

The J gene is TRBJ2-3, the V gene TRBV7-9; D is possibly TRBD2 (5 bases). V lost 2 bases and J lost 1, with 7 bases in between. The germline V gene has CDR1 SEHNR and CDR2 FQNEAQ (reference sequence). The CDR3 has 14 residues. This CDR3 is CASSLIGGTDTQYF. DNA for the CDR3: TGTGCCAGCAGCTTAATCGGGGGCACAGATACGCAGTATTTT. The complete variable domain, with remaining parts taken from reference TRBV7-9 and TRBJ2-3, reads DTGVSQNPRHKITKRGQNVTFRCDPISEHNRLYWYRQTLGQGPEFLTYFQNEAQLEKSRLLSDRFSAERPKGSFSTLEIQRTEQGDSAMYLCASSLIGGTDTQYFGPGTRLTVL.

The gene calls are TRBV5-1 and TRBJ2-3; D ambiguous. V gave up 4 bases and J gave up 2 bases, with 14 bases separating them. Per germline, CDR1 SGHRS and CDR2 YFSETQ. The CDR3 length is 15 residues. The CDR3 loop is CASSLFRTVTDTQYF. The CDR3 DNA sequence: TGCGCCAGCAGCCTCTTTAGGACCGTCACAGATACGCAGTATTTT. The whole variable domain, remainder taken from reference TRBV5-1 and TRBJ2-3, is KAGVTQTPRYLIKTRGQQVTLSCSPISGHRSVSWYQQTPGQGLQFLFEYFSETQRNKGNFPGRFSGRQFSNSRSEMNVSTLELGDSALYLCASSLFRTVTDTQYFGPGTRLTVL.

The rearrangement joins TRBV30 to TRBJ1-1; D is undetermined. CDR3 size: 11 residues. In germline, CDR1 is GTSNPN, CDR2 SVGIG (reference sequence). The ends were cut back, 4 bases at V and 8 bases at J, with 11 bases in the middle. This CDR3 reads CAWTERTEAFF. The CDR3 region has the DNA TGTGCCTGGACAGAGCGGACGGAAGCTTTCTTT.

The rearrangement joins TRBV2 to TRBJ1-1, with D perhaps matching TRBD1 (6 bases). Per the germline V gene, CDR1 is SNHLY and CDR2 is FYNNEI. The length of the CDR3 is 12 residues. Deletions cut 6 bases from V and 7 bases from J, with 12 bases between. Here the CDR3 reads CASSLQGFEAFF. CDR3 nucleotide sequence: TGTGCCAGCAGCTTACAGGGATTTGAAGCTTTCTTT.

The V gene is TRBV5-1, the J gene TRBJ2-1; D remains unclear. CDR1 is SGHRS, CDR2 YFSETQ, per germline. This CDR3 is 12 amino acids long. V lost 4 bases and J 10 bases, leaving 12 bases between the germline ends. The CDR3 loop reads CASSLPAREQFF. CDR3 DNA sequence: TGCGCCAGCAGCCTCCCGGCTCGCGAGCAGTTCTTC.